The sequence of this TCR beta chain was determined in a study of CD8+ T cells in alopecia areata. Study summary: At a dose of 5 to 10 mg twice daily, oral tofacitinib was given to treated patients.

Extraction and reverse transcription of RNA yielded cDNA as the sequencing template. Libraries were prepared by immunoSEQ multiplex PCR; TCRdb keeps only in-frame clonotypes and omits some of them. The data show some 200,000 clones, roughly three fifths seen once. The treatment: oral pan-JAK inhibitor, 5-10 mg twice daily. The CDR3 has 14 amino acids. CDR1 is MNHEY and CDR2 is SVGAGI in the germline V gene. Trimming stripped 5 bases from V and 0 bases from J, with 11 bases between. The V call is TRBV6-5, the J call TRBJ2-7, with D tentatively TRBD2 (5 bases). The receptor's source is a human donor with alopecia areata. The sequencing here drew on CD4+ T cells sorted from blood, taken at week 4, from a patient treated with tofacitinib. CDR3 sequence: CASSTSGSSYEQYF. The CDR3 DNA is TGTGCCAGCAGTACCTCGGGATCCTCCTACGAGCAGTACTTC.